This paragraph reports one T cell receptor (beta chain). The sample is drawn from a study of T cells expressing NK-cell markers. From the 5' RACE reads, TCRdb lists one entry per CDR3 protein and no DNA. The sample table sets out hundreds of thousands of distinct CDR3 sequences. The receptor comes from a woman aged 18 to 69 in good health. The specimen sequenced was blood T cells: a sorted CD56 or NKG2C T cell subset, CD4+ or CD8+ T cells, or bulk PBMC T cells (not recorded which).

Here the CDR3 reads CASSLEGAGGQGKLFF. The V gene is TRBV12-3 or TRBV12-4, the J gene TRBJ1-4; as DNA is missing, the TRBD1 call by TCRdb cannot be tested. The CDR3 is made up of 16 amino acids.